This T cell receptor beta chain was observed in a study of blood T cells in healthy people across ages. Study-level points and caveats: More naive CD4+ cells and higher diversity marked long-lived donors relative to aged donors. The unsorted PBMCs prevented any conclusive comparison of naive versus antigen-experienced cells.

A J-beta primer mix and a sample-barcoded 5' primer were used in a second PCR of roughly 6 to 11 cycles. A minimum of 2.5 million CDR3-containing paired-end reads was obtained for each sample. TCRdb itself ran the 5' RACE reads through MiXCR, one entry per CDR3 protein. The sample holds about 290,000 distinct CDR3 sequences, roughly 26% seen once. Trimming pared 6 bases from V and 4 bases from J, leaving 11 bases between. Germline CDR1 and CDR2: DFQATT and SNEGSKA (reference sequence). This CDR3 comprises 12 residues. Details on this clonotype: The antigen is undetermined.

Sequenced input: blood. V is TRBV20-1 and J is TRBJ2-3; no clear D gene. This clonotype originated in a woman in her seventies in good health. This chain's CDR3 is CSAVGIADTQYF. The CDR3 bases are TGCAGTGCGGTGGGAATCGCAGATACGCAGTATTTT.